A few counts support the clone carrying this T cell receptor (beta chain). Its target is unknown. The V end was cut by 10 bases, the J end by 0 bases, with 10 bases between. Looked up from germline, CDR1 is SNHLY and CDR2 is FYNNEI. This CDR3 contains 13 residues. The data derive from a study of T cell repertoires in cytomegalovirus infection. Regarding the study as a whole: CMV-specific HLA-C-restricted TCR beta clonotypes dominated the ex vivo response. Carriers of CMV and the relevant HLA type were discriminated by public TCR beta frequency.

One entry per CDR3 protein results from TCRdb running MiXCR on the reads. Here the sample spans fewer than 1,000,000 distinct CDR3 sequences, around 30% being singletons. The sequences come from cultured CD8+ T cells from PBMCs, collected from culture after CMV antigen stimulation. The TCR was taken from a human donor in good health (CMV status not recorded). Some clones in this sample may be carry-over from other donors' samples. The V call is TRBV2, the J call TRBJ1-3, with D unclear. In DNA, the CDR3 is TGTGCCACCGACCGATACTCTGGAAACACCATATATTTT. It is translated as CATDRYSGNTIYF.